These T cell receptor beta chains were read from a single sample in a study of T cells in Graves' hyperthyroidism and ophthalmopathy. TCRdb passed the multiplex PCR reads through MiXCR, listing each CDR3 protein once. The data hold hundreds of thousands of distinct CDR3 sequences, with about 12% observed a single time. Material: blood. The receptors come from a woman between 18 and 29 years old with Graves' hyperthyroidism. CDR3s include the opening cysteine and the closing phenylalanine or tryptophan. The D gene is left open where the match is weak. Where a row states a size, it is once, few, many or the class of an expanded clone; other rows omit it.

d_call j_call clone_size v_call cdr3_nt cdr3_aa
NA TRBJ2-1 many TRBV10-3 TGTGCCATCAGTGAGTCCGGCCCAATCGGGTTCTTC CAISESGPIGFF
TRBD2 TRBJ2-5 many TRBV12-3/TRBV12-4 TGTGCCAGCAGTTTTTCGGGGGGACAAGAGACCCAGTACTTC CASSFSGGQETQYF
NA TRBJ2-7 many TRBV29-1 TGCAGCGTGTCAAACGGTAGATACGAGCAGTACTTC CSVSNGRYEQYF
NA TRBJ1-1 many TRBV28 TGTGCCAGCAGCCGGCAACAGGTTATTGAAGCTTTCTTT CASSRQQVIEAFF
NA TRBJ1-1 few TRBV9 TGTGCCAGCAGCGAAAGGGACCAGAACACTGAAGCTTTCTTT CASSERDQNTEAFF
TRBD2 TRBJ2-3 NA TRBV6-5 TGTGCCAGCAGTTACCTAGCGGGGGGTTTCAGGGATACGCAGTATTTT CASSYLAGGFRDTQYF
NA TRBJ2-2 many TRBV7-9 TGTGCCAGCAGCTTAGTCGCCAGTCTAGCCGGGGAGCTGTTTTTT CASSLVASLAGELFF
NA TRBJ2-7 many TRBV6-6 TGTGCCAGCAGTTACCGGGACAAGGGCTACGAGCAGTACTTC CASSYRDKGYEQYF
NA TRBJ2-6 few TRBV2 TGTGCCAGCACCGAAGATTCAGGTCTGAGCTCTGGGGCCAACGTCCTGACTTTC CASTEDSGLSSGANVLTF
TRBD1 TRBJ1-2 once TRBV5-1 TGCGCCAGCAGCGCCTTGACAGGGGGTGATGGCTACACCTTC CASSALTGGDGYTF
NA TRBJ2-1 many TRBV24-1 TGTGCCACCAGTGATTCGGGACGGAACAATGAGCAGTTCTTC CATSDSGRNNEQFF
NA TRBJ2-3 many TRBV4-1 TGCGCCAGCAGCCTATGGGGCTCCCAATGGGATACGCAGTATTTT CASSLWGSQWDTQYF
TRBD2 TRBJ2-7 NA TRBV12-3/TRBV12-4 TGCGCCAGCAGCCTAGCGGGGGATCCCTCCTACAATGAGCAGTACTTC CASSLAGDPSYNEQYF
TRBD2 TRBJ2-1 many TRBV7-2 TGTGCCAGCAGCTCTTCTAGCGGGAGGGAGAACTACAATGAGCAGTTCTTC CASSSSSGRENYNEQFF
TRBD2 TRBJ2-1 many TRBV20-1 TGCAGTGCTAGAGAGATAAAGGGCTTAGCGGGAGGTTACAATGAGCAGTTCTTC CSAREIKGLAGGYNEQFF
NA TRBJ2-1 many TRBV18 TGTGCCAGCTCACCGACTGGGGGTGAGCAGTTCTTC CASSPTGGEQFF
TRBD2 TRBJ2-7 many TRBV7-9 TGTGCCAGCAGCTTAAAATCACCGACTAGCGGGGGGGCCCTGGGCGAGCAGTACTTC CASSLKSPTSGGALGEQYF
TRBD1 TRBJ1-6 many TRBV20-1 TGCAGTGCCCAGGGGGGTGCACCCCTCCACTTT CSAQGGAPLHF
NA TRBJ2-7 few TRBV24-1 TGTGCCACCATGGGCAGCAGCTACGAGCAGTACTTC CATMGSSYEQYF
TRBD1 TRBJ2-7 many TRBV4-1 TGCGCCAGCAGCGCCCCTGGACAGGGTCTCGGGCAGTACTTC CASSAPGQGLGQYF
TRBD1 TRBJ2-7 many TRBV6-1 TGTGCCAGCAGTGAAGACTGGGACAGGGGTTCCGAGCAGTACTTC CASSEDWDRGSEQYF
TRBD2 TRBJ2-1 NA TRBV11-3 TGTGCCAGCAGCTTAGGAGCGGGGTTCTCCTACAATGAGCAGTTCTTC CASSLGAGFSYNEQFF
TRBD1 TRBJ1-1 many TRBV12-3/TRBV12-4 TGTGCCAGCAGGACAGGGTCGGTCACTGAAGCTTTCTTT CASRTGSVTEAFF